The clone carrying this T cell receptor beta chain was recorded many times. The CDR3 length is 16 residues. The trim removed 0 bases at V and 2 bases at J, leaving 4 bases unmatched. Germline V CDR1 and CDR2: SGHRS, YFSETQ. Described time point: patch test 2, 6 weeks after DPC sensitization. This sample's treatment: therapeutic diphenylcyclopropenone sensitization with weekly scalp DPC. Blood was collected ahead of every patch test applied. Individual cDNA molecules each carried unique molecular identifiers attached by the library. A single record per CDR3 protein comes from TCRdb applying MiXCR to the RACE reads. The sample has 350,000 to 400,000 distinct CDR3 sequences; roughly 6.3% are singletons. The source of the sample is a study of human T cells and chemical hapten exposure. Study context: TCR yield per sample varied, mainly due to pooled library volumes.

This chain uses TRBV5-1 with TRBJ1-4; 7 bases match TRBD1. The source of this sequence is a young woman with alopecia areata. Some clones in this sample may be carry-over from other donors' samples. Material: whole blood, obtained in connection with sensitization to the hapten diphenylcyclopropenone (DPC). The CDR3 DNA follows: TGCGCCAGCAGCTTGGAGGGGGCGCAGACTAATGAAAAACTGTTTTTT. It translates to CASSLEGAQTNEKLFF.